Described below is a single TCR beta chain sequence and its context. Its antigen remains unknown. A TCRbeta library incorporating unique molecular identifiers was prepared. TCRdb recomputed calls from the PCR reads with MiXCR, one row per CDR3 protein. The sample shows over 100,000 distinct CDR3 sequences, about 9.4% of them seen only once. The sample originates from a study of T-cell reconstitution after alpha-beta-depleted transplantation in children. Study results and caveats: Fresh T-cell production supplied most of the T-cell counts and diversity seen one year after transplant. The origin of alpha-beta T cells about two months after transplant was reportedly several hundred expanded graft clones. Where some patients showed high TCRbeta diversity at day 60, it came from recipient T cells and thymic progenitors that had survived.

J was trimmed by 6 bases and V by 8 bases; bases with no gene match: 6. Germline V gives CDR1 SQVTM, CDR2 ANQGSEA. The CDR3 runs 14 residues. This TCR was recovered from a boy younger than 10 with acute lymphoblastic leukemia, due to receive a stem cell transplant. This chain connects TRBV29-1 to TRBJ2-1; 14 nucleotides agree with TRBD2. Source: PBMCs, taken before TCRalphabeta/CD19-depleted stem cell transplant. The CDR3, as DNA: TGCAGCTTGGGACTAGCGGGGGTTCTCAATGAGCAGTTCTTC. It specifies CSLGLAGVLNEQFF.